The T cell receptor beta chain described here comes from a study of cytomegalovirus exposure and HLA in healthy donors. About the research overall: As released early, the data held about 85 million unique TCRs from HLA-typed donors.

This clone has a single count. Its specificity is unknown. Regarding the study as a whole: Associated with cytomegalovirus, according to the listing, were around 160 TCR beta chains. It was confirmed in vitro that a few of the CMV-associated chains were specific for CMV antigens.

Germline V gene lookup returns CDR1 MNHNS and CDR2 SASEGT. With 6 bases removed from V and 5 bases from J, the gap between germline ends came to 10 bases. The CDR3 consists of 13 residues. PCR involved 60 Vbeta and 13 Jbeta primers. Produced via immunoSEQ multiplex PCR; TCRdb's table is partial and in-frame only. This sample has roughly 140,000 clones; 75% to 85% occur once, and the top ten carry roughly 3.4%. Sequencing input: PBMCs. The V and J genes are TRBV6-1 and TRBJ2-2; D is possibly TRBD1 (5 bases). This TCR came from a human donor in good health. The CDR3 sequence is CASRRGRTGELFF. In DNA, the CDR3 is TGTGCCAGCAGAAGGGGAAGGACCGGGGAGCTGTTTTTT.